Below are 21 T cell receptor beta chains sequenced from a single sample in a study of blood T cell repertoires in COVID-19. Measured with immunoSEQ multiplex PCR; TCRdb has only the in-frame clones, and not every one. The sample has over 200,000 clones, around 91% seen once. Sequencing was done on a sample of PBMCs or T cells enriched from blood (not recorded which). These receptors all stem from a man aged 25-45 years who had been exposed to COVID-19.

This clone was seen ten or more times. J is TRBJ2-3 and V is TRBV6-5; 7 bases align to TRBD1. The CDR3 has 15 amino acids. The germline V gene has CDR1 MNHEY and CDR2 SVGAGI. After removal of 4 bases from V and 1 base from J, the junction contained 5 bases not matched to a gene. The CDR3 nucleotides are TGTGCCAGCAGTTTTACGACAGGGCGCACAGATACGCAGTATTTT. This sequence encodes CASSFTTGRTDTQYF.

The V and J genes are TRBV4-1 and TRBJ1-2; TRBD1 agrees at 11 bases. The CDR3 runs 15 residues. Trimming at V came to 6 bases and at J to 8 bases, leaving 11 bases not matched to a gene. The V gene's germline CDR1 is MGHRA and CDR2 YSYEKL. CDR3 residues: CASRPRDRGIEGYTF. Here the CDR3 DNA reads TGCGCCAGCAGGCCTCGGGACAGGGGGATCGAGGGCTACACCTTC.

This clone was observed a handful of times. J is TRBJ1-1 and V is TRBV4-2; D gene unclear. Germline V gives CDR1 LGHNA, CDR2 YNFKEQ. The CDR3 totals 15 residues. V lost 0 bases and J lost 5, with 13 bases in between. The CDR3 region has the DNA TGTGCCAGCAGCCAAGATCCGACGAGGTGGACTGAAGCTTTCTTT. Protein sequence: CASSQDPTRWTEAFF.

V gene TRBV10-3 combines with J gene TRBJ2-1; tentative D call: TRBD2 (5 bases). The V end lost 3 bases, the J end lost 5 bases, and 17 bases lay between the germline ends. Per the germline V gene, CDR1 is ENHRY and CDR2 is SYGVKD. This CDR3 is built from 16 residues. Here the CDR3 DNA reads TGTGCCATCAGTGACAGCGGACGCATAATAAACAATGAGCAGTTCTTC. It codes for CAISDSGRIINNEQFF.

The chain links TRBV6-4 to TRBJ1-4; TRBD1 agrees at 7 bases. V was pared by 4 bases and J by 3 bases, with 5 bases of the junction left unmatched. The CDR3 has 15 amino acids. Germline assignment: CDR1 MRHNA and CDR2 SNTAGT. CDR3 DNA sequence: TGTGCCAGCAGTGTGAACAGGGGATCTAATGAAAAACTGTTTTTT. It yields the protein CASSVNRGSNEKLFF.

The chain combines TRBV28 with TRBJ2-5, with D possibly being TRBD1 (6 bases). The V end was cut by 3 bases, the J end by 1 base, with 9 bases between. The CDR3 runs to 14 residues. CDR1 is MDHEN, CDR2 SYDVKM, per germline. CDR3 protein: CASSLRGGQETQYF. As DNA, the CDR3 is TGTGCCAGCAGTTTGAGAGGGGGCCAAGAGACCCAGTACTTC.

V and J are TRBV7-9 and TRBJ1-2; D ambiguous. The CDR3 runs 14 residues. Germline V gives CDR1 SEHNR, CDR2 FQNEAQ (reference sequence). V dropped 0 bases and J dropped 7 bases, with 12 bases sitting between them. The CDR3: CASSLAAAVSGYTF. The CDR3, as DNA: TGTGCCAGCAGCTTAGCGGCGGCAGTCTCTGGCTACACCTTC.

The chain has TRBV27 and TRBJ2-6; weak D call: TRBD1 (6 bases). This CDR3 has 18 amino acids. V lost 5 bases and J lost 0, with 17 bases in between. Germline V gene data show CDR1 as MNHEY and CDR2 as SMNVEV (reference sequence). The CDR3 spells CASSPPGQIFSGANVLTF. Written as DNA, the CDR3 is TGTGCCAGCAGTCCTCCCGGACAGATCTTCTCTGGGGCCAACGTCCTGACTTTC.

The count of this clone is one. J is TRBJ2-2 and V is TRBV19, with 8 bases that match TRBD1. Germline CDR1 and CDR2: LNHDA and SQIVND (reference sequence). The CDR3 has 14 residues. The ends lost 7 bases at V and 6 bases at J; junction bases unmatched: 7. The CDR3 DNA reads TGTGCCAGTACTTACAGGGGGGCGTCCGGGGAGCTGTTTTTT. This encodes CASTYRGASGELFF.

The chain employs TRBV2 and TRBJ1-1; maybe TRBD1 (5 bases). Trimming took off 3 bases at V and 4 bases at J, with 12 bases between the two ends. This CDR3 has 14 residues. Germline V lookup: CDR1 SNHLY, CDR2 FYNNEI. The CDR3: CASSEYVGGTEAFF. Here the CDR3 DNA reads TGTGCCAGCAGTGAGTATGTGGGGGGCACTGAAGCTTTCTTT.

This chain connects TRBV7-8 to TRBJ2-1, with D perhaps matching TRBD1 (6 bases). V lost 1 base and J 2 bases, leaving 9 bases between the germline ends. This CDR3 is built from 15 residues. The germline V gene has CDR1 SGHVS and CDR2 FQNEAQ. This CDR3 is CASSLVGGTYNEQFF. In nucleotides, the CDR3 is TGTGCCAGCAGCTTAGTAGGGGGTACCTACAATGAGCAGTTCTTC.

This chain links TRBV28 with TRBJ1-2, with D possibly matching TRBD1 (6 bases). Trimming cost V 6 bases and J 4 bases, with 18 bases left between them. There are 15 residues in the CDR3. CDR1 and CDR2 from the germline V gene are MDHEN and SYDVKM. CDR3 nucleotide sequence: TGTGCCAGCAGGACCCCGCGGGGGGCTACCTATGGCTACACCTTC. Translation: CASRTPRGATYGYTF.

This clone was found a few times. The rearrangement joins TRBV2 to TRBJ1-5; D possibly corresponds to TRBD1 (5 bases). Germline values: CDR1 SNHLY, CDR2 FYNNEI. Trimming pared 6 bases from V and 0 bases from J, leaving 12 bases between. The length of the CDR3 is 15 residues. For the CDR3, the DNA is TGTGCCAGCAGCACAGGAGCAAATAGCAATCAGCCCCAGCATTTT. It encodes CASSTGANSNQPQHF.

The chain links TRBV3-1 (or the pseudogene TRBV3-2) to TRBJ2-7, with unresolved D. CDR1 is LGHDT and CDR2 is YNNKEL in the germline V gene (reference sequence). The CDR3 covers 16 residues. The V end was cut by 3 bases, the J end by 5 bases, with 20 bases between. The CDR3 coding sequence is TGTGCCAGCAGCCACTCTTTAATCCGGAGACCCAACGAGCAGTACTTC. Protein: CASSHSLIRRPNEQYF.

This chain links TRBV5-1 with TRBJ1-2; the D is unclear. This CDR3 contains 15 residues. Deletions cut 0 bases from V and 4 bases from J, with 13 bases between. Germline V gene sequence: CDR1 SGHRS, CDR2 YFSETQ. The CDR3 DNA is TGCGCCAGCAGCTTGGGAATAGTAGCAACCTATGGCTACACCTTC. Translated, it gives CASSLGIVATYGYTF.

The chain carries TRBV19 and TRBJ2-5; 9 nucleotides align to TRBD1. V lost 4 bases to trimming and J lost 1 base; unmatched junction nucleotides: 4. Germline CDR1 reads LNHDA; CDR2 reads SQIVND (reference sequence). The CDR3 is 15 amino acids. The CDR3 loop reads CASSTGQGPQETQYF. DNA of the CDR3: TGTGCCAGTAGTACCGGACAGGGGCCCCAAGAGACCCAGTACTTC.

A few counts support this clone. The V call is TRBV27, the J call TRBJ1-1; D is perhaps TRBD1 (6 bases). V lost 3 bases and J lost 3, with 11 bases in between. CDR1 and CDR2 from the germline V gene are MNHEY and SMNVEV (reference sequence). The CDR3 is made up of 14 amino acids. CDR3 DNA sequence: TGTGCCAGCAGTTTGGTTTCAGGGGACACTGAAGCTTTCTTT. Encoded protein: CASSLVSGDTEAFF.

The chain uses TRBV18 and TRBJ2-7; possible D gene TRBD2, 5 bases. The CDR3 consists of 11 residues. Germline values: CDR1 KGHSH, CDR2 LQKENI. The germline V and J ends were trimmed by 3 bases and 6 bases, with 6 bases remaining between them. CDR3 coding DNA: TGTGCCAGCTCACCGGAGGTCGAGCAGTACTTC. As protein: CASSPEVEQYF.

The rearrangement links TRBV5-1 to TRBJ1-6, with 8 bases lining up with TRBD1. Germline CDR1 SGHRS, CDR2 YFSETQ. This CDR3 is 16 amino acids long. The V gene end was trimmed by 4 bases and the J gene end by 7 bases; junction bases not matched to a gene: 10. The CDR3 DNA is TGCGCCAGCAGCCCTCTGGATACAGGGGGGAATTCACCCCTCCACTTT. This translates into CASSPLDTGGNSPLHF. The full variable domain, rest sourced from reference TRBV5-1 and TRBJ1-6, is KAGVTQTPRYLIKTRGQQVTLSCSPISGHRSVSWYQQTPGQGLQFLFEYFSETQRNKGNFPGRFSGRQFSNSRSEMNVSTLELGDSALYLCASSPLDTGGNSPLHFGNGTRLTVT.

CDR3 nucleotides: TGTGCCAGCACCCCCGCGGAGGGGGCAAGAAATTCACCCCTCCACTTT. Translating gives CASTPAEGARNSPLHF. The J gene is TRBJ1-6, the V gene TRBV7-9; 7 bases match TRBD1. J was trimmed by 7 bases and V by 7 bases; bases with no gene match: 13. There are 16 residues in the CDR3. Germline loops: CDR1 SEHNR, CDR2 FQNEAQ (reference sequence).

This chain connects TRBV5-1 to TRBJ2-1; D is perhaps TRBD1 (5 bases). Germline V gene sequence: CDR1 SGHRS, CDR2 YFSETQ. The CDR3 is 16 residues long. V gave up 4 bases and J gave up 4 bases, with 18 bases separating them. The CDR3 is CASSLMGLAGYNEQFF. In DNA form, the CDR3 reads TGCGCCAGCAGCCTGATGGGGCTCGCAGGATACAATGAGCAGTTCTTC.